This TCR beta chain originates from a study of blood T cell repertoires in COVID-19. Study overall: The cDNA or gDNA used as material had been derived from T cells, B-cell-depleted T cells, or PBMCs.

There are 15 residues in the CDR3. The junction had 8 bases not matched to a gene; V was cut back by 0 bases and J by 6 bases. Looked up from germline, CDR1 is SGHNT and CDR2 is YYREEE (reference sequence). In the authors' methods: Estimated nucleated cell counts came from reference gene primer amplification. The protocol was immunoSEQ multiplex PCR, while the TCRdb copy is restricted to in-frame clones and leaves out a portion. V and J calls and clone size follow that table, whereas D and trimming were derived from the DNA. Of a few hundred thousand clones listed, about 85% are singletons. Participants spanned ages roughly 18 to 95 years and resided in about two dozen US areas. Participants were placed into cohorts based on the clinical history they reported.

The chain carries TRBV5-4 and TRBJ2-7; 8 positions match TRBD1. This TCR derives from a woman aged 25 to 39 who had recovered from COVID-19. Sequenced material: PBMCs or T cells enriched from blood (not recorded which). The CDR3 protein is CASSLVTGAGSEQYF. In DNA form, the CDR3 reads TGTGCCAGCAGCTTGGTGACAGGGGCGGGTAGCGAGCAGTACTTC.